These T cell receptor beta chains were read from a single sample in a study of vaccination and CD4 T cells after COVID-19. What these receptors recognize is not known. TCRdb called the PCR reads again in MiXCR, with one record for every CDR3 protein. The table lists fewer than 15,000 distinct CDR3 sequences, around 43% of them singletons. Material for sequencing was CD4+ T cells from blood, cultured in vitro. The source is a human donor who had recovered from COVID-19. Each CDR3 is given with its conserved first and last residue. The order of the fields is V gene, J gene, D gene, clone size, CDR3 DNA, CDR3 protein. D genes are given only for firm matches. Only part of the rows carry a size: once, few, many, or a class if the clone is expanded.

TRBV20-1,TRBJ2-7,-,few,TGCAGTGCGGACTACATAGCCAAGAACTCCTACGAGCAGTACTTC,CSADYIAKNSYEQYF
TRBV28,TRBJ1-5,-,-,TGTGCCAGCAGTTATAAGGTAGAGGGCAATCAGCCCCAGCATTTT,CASSYKVEGNQPQHF
TRBV6-4,TRBJ2-3,TRBD1,-,TGTGCCAGCAGTGAACAGGGGAGCGGCACAGATACGCAGTATTTT,CASSEQGSGTDTQYF
TRBV29-1,TRBJ2-1,-,-,TGCAGCGTTGCCCACAATGAGCAGTTCTTC,CSVAHNEQFF
TRBV6-1,TRBJ1-2,TRBD1,few,TGTGCCAGCAGTGGCCGGGACAGGGGTAATGGCTACACCTTC,CASSGRDRGNGYTF
TRBV15,TRBJ1-5,-,few,TGTGCCACCAGCAGATCAAACAGGGGCAATCAGCCCCAGCATTTT,CATSRSNRGNQPQHF
TRBV23-1,TRBJ2-1,TRBD2,-,TGCGCCAGCAGTCGGGCTAGCGGATACAATGAGCAGTTCTTC,CASSRASGYNEQFF
TRBV18,TRBJ2-5,TRBD2,-,TGTGCCAGCTCACCAAGACAAGCGGGGGCCCAAGAGACCCAGTACTTC,CASSPRQAGAQETQYF
TRBV11-1,TRBJ2-7,TRBD2,-,TGTGCCAGCAGCCCCGTGGGCGGTACTAGCGGGCTGTCCTACGAGCAGTACTTC,CASSPVGGTSGLSYEQYF
TRBV20-1,TRBJ2-7,-,-,TGCAGTGCTAGAGAAAGTAGCTACGAGCAGTACTTC,CSARESSYEQYF
TRBV6-5,TRBJ2-7,TRBD2,-,TGTGCCAGCAGTTACTCGAGGAGCAGGGAGGGCTACGAGCAGTACTTC,CASSYSRSREGYEQYF
TRBV7-8,TRBJ1-6,TRBD1,-,TGTGCCAGCAGCAAGGACAGGGGGCGGCACAATTCACCCCTCCACTTT,CASSKDRGRHNSPLHF
TRBV20-1,TRBJ1-5,-,few,TGCAGTGCTAGAGAACCAGGGAGGGGCAATCAGCCCCAGCATTTT,CSAREPGRGNQPQHF
TRBV9,TRBJ2-5,-,-,TGTGCCAGCAGCGTAGGGCTAGCTCAGACCCAGTACTTC,CASSVGLAQTQYF
TRBV6-2/TRBV6-3,TRBJ1-2,TRBD1,-,TGTGCCAGCAGTTACGGACAGGCTGGCTACACCTTC,CASSYGQAGYTF